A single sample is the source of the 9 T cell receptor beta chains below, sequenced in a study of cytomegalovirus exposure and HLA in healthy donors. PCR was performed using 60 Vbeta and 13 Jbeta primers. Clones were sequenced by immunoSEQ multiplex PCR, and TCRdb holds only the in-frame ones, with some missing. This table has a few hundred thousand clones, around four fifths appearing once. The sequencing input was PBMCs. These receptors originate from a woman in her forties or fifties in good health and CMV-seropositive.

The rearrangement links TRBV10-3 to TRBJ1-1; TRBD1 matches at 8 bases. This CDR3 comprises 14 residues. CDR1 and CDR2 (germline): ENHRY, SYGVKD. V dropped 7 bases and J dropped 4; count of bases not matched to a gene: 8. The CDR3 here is CAITPTGEFTEAFF. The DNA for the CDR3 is TGTGCCATCACCCCGACAGGGGAGTTCACTGAAGCTTTCTTT.

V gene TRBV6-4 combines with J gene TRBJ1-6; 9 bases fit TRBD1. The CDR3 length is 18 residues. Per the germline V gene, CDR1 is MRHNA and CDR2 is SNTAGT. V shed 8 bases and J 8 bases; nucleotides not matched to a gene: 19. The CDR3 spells CASLGGERDRERDSPLHF. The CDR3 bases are TGTGCCAGCTTGGGGGGTGAGAGGGACAGGGAAAGGGATTCACCCCTCCACTTT.

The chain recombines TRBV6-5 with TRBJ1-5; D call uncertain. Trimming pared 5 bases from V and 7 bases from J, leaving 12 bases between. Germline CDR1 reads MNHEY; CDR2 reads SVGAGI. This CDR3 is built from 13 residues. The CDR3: CASSPSRGQPQHF. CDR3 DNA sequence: TGTGCCAGCAGTCCCTCTCGCGGGCAGCCCCAGCATTTT.

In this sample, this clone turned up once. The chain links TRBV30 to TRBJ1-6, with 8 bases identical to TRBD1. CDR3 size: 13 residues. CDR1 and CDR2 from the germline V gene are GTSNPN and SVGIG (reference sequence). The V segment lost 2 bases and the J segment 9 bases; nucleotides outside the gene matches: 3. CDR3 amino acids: CAWSRQGISPLHF. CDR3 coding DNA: TGTGCCTGGAGTAGACAGGGGATTTCACCCCTCCACTTT.

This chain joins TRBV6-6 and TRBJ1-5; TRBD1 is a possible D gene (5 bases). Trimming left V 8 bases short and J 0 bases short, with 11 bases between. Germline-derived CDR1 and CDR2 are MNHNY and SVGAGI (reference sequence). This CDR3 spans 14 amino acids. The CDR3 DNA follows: TGTGCCAGCTTTGGGGCGTATAGCAATCAGCCCCAGCATTTT. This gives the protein CASFGAYSNQPQHF.

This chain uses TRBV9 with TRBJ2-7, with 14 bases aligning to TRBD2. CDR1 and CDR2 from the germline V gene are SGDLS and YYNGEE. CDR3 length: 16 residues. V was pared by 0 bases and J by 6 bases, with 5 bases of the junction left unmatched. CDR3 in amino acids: CASSVGTSGGFREQYF. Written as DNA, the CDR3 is TGTGCCAGCAGCGTAGGGACTAGCGGGGGGTTTCGCGAGCAGTACTTC.

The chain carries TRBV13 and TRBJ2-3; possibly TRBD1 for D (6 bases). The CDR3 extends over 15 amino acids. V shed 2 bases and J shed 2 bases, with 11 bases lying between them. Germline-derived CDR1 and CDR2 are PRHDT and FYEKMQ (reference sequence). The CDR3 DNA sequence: TGTGCCAGCAGCTTAAGAGACAGGCCCACAGATACGCAGTATTTT. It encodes CASSLRDRPTDTQYF.

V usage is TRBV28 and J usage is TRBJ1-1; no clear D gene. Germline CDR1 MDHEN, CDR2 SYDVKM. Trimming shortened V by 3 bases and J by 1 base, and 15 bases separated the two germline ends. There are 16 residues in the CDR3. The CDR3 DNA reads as TGTGCCAGCAGTTTCCCCCGCGGGGTCGGGAACACTGAAGCTTTCTTT. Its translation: CASSFPRGVGNTEAFF.

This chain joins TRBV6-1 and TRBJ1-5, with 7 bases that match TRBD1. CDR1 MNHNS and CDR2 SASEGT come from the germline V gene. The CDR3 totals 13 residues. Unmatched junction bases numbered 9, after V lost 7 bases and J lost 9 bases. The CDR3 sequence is CASIQGGLGPQHF. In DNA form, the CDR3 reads TGTGCCAGCATTCAGGGGGGCCTGGGGCCCCAGCATTTT.